The 28 T cell receptor beta chains reported below all come from one sample, sequenced in a study of T cell responses to AZD1222 COVID-19 vaccine. TCRdb's table, derived via immunoSEQ multiplex PCR, lists solely in-frame clones and lacks some. Of 50,000 or so clones in the sample, 80% were seen once. Specimen: peripheral blood, collected 28 days after the second AZD1222 dose. Receptors originate from an adult who received the AZD1222 COVID-19 vaccine.

This clone was recorded a few times. The genes are TRBV20-1 and TRBJ2-7; D is perhaps TRBD1 or TRBD2 (5 bases each). This CDR3 has 15 residues. Trimming removed 3 bases from V and 0 bases from J, with 15 bases in between. Germline CDR1 reads DFQATT; CDR2 reads SNEGSKA (reference sequence). CDR3 protein: CSASSPGPSSYEQYF. Here the CDR3 DNA reads TGCAGTGCTAGTTCCCCGGGACCGAGCTCCTACGAGCAGTACTTC.

The chain joins TRBV5-1 to TRBJ2-1; TRBD2 might be the D (5 bases). This CDR3 has 13 amino acids. V was clipped by 6 bases and J by 13 bases, with 20 bases between them. The germline V gene has CDR1 SGHRS and CDR2 YFSETQ. CDR3 bases: TGCGCCAGCACCCCGGGCCCCGGTCGACTACAGTTCTTC. Its translation: CASTPGPGRLQFF.

This chain connects TRBV25-1 to TRBJ2-7, with TRBD1 matching 8 bases. CDR1 is MGHDK and CDR2 is SYGVNS in the germline V gene. The length of the CDR3 is 12 residues. The J segment lost 7 bases and the V segment lost 5 bases, leaving 4 bases of the junction unmatched. CDR3 DNA sequence: TGTGCCAGCAGTCGGACAGGGCGGGAGCAGTACTTC. Translating gives CASSRTGREQYF.

This clone was seen more than once but under ten times. The chain recombines TRBV15 with TRBJ1-5; maybe TRBD1 (6 bases). Germline V gene data show CDR1 as LNHNV and CDR2 as YYDKDF (reference sequence). Trimming took off 5 bases at V and 2 bases at J, with 13 bases between the two ends. The CDR3 is made up of 15 amino acids. The CDR3 protein is CATSPRGGGNQPQHF. CDR3 nucleotide sequence: TGTGCCACCAGCCCCAGAGGGGGGGGCAATCAGCCCCAGCATTTT.

The chain uses TRBV6-1 and TRBJ1-2; 8 bases map to TRBD1. CDR1 and CDR2 (germline): MNHNS, SASEGT. V trimming: 2 bases; J trimming: 6 bases; junction bases outside the gene matches: 8. The CDR3 consists of 15 residues. DNA of the CDR3: TGTGCCAGCAGTGAATTGGCGACAGGGGTTGATGGCTACACCTTC. Protein sequence: CASSELATGVDGYTF.

This clone was observed once. The chain couples TRBV10-2 to TRBJ2-5; 7 bases line up with TRBD1. The CDR3 is 13 residues long. J gave up 4 bases and V 2 bases, and 1 base lay outside the gene matches. Germline-derived CDR1 and CDR2 are WSHSY and SAAADI. The CDR3 is CASSERGRETQYF. The CDR3 DNA reads TGCGCCAGCAGTGAGAGGGGGCGAGAGACCCAGTACTTC.

This clone is medium-sized (0.01 to 0.1%) in the sample. The chain joins TRBV6-6 to TRBJ2-7; 12 bases fit TRBD2. The V segment lost 6 bases and the J segment 2 bases; nucleotides outside the gene matches: 8. Germline CDR1 reads MNHNY; CDR2 reads SVGAGI (reference sequence). This CDR3 region has 16 residues. CDR3 coding DNA: TGTGCCAGCAGGCGATCCCGACTAGCGGGGGCCTACGAGCAGTACTTC. It translates to CASRRSRLAGAYEQYF.

This CDR3 is CSVGSLGGRNEKLFF. The CDR3 region has the DNA TGCAGCGTTGGATCCCTCGGGGGCAGAAATGAAAAACTGTTTTTT. This rearrangement joins TRBV29-1 to TRBJ1-4, with D perhaps matching TRBD1 (6 bases). Trimming took 4 bases from V and 5 from J, leaving 17 bases between them. The CDR3 length is 15 residues. Germline lookup yields CDR1 SQVTM and CDR2 ANQGSEA.

The V call is TRBV7-2, the J call TRBJ1-3; 12 bases fit TRBD1. This CDR3 is 16 amino acids long. V lost 5 bases, J lost 4 bases, and 6 bases stayed unmatched. Looked up from germline, CDR1 is SGHTA and CDR2 is FQGNSA. The CDR3 nucleotides are TGTGCCAGCAGCAACCGGGACAGGGGGCCCGGAAACACCATATATTTT. This translates into CASSNRDRGPGNTIYF.

V gene TRBV7-9 combines with J gene TRBJ2-7, with D possibly being TRBD1 (6 bases). CDR1 and CDR2 from the germline V gene are SEHNR and FQNEAQ (reference sequence). V gave up 4 bases and J gave up 2 bases, with 15 bases separating them. The CDR3 sequence is 15 residues long. CDR3 region: CASSSGTLITYEQYF. The CDR3 coding sequence is TGTGCCAGCAGCTCTGGGACACTAATCACCTACGAGCAGTACTTC.

In DNA form, the CDR3 reads TGTGCCAGCAGCGTAGGACAGGGTGATCAGCCCCAGCATTTT. It yields the protein CASSVGQGDQPQHF. This chain connects TRBV9 to TRBJ1-5; 7 bases agree with TRBD1. Germline CDR1 and CDR2: SGDLS and YYNGEE. The ends lost 0 bases at V and 5 bases at J; junction bases unmatched: 2. The CDR3 totals 14 residues.

This clone was found a few times. In the same sample, other DNA sequences code for this CDR3. The V gene is TRBV6-1, the J gene TRBJ1-5; tentatively, D is TRBD1 (5 bases). The CDR3 is 14 residues long. Germline V gene sequence: CDR1 MNHNS, CDR2 SASEGT. Trimming took 1 base from V and 5 from J, leaving 9 bases between them. CDR3 DNA sequence: TGTGCCAGCAGTGAAGGGACACCCTATCAGCCCCAGCATTTT. This translates into CASSEGTPYQPQHF.

This clone was detected a few times. The chain carries TRBV29-1 and TRBJ1-2, with D possibly TRBD1 on 5 matching bases. CDR3 length: 13 amino acids. Trimming left V 4 bases short and J 7 bases short, with 16 bases between. The germline V gene has CDR1 SQVTM and CDR2 ANQGSEA. CDR3 residues: CSVVGGDGRGYTF. The CDR3 DNA reads TGCAGCGTTGTTGGCGGGGACGGGCGTGGCTACACCTTC.

The chain joins TRBV14 to TRBJ2-7, with D maybe TRBD1 (7 bases). CDR1 is SGHDN, CDR2 FVKESK, per germline. The CDR3 is made up of 15 amino acids. Trimming pared 8 bases from V and 0 bases from J, leaving 17 bases between. The CDR3 DNA is TGTGCCAGCGACCCAGGGGGGACGGTCTCCTACGAGCAGTACTTC. Translated, it gives CASDPGGTVSYEQYF.

V is TRBV5-1 and J is TRBJ1-6, with unresolved D. This CDR3 contains 17 residues. Trimming stripped 0 bases from V and 0 bases from J, with 10 bases between. Per germline, CDR1 SGHRS and CDR2 YFSETQ. In nucleotides, the CDR3 is TGCGCCAGCAGCTTGGAGGACTTTAGCTCCTATAATTCACCCCTCCACTTT. Its protein product is CASSLEDFSSYNSPLHF.

The chain joins TRBV5-6 to TRBJ1-5, with D possibly being TRBD1 (5 bases). Germline assignment: CDR1 SGHDT and CDR2 YYEEEE. Trimming stripped 0 bases from V and 7 bases from J, with 11 bases between. The CDR3 runs to 14 residues. This CDR3 is CASSLGREGQPQHF. In DNA form, the CDR3 reads TGTGCCAGCAGCTTGGGCAGGGAAGGACAGCCCCAGCATTTT.

This chain joins TRBV7-6 and TRBJ1-1; TRBD1 matches at 9 bases. The CDR3 sequence is 13 residues long. Germline V gene lookup returns CDR1 SGHVS and CDR2 FNYEAQ. After removal of 6 bases from V and 11 bases from J, the junction contained 10 bases not matched to a gene. The CDR3 region has the DNA TGTGCCAGCAGTCGAGAAACAGGGGGCCTCGCTTTCTTT. It translates to CASSRETGGLAFF.

The chain couples TRBV18 to TRBJ1-5; 9 bases fit TRBD1. Unmatched junction bases numbered 6, after V lost 5 bases and J lost 4 bases. Germline CDR1 is KGHSH and CDR2 is LQKENI. The CDR3 is 15 amino acids. DNA of the CDR3: TGTGCCAGCTCATACCCGGGACAGGGAAATCAGCCCCAGCATTTT. It encodes CASSYPGQGNQPQHF.

This chain uses TRBV7-3 with TRBJ2-3; no reliable D call. V was pared by 5 bases and J by 2 bases, with 14 bases between. The V gene's germline CDR1 is SGHTA and CDR2 FQGTGA. The CDR3 extends over 15 amino acids. CDR3 in DNA: TGTGCCAGCAGCGGGCTTCCCTCCACCACAGATACGCAGTATTTT. This codes for CASSGLPSTTDTQYF.

This sequence joins TRBV18 and TRBJ2-7; D not resolved. V dropped 3 bases and J dropped 3 bases, with 15 bases sitting between them. CDR1 is KGHSH, CDR2 LQKENI, per germline. The CDR3 is 15 residues long. The CDR3 loop is CASSPTGYALYEQYF. CDR3 sequence (DNA): TGTGCCAGCTCACCCACCGGGTATGCCCTCTACGAGCAGTACTTC.

This clone has a single count. V gene TRBV10-2 combines with J gene TRBJ1-3; no firm D call. Germline CDR1 WSHSY, CDR2 SAAADI. This CDR3 has 17 amino acids. V lost 2 bases and J 1 base, leaving 15 bases between the germline ends. CDR3: CASSEGVRFQSGNTIYF. The CDR3 bases are TGCGCCAGCAGTGAGGGGGTGAGATTTCAATCTGGAAACACCATATATTTT.

V is TRBV10-3 and J is TRBJ2-7, with D maybe TRBD1 (5 bases). Germline V gene data show CDR1 as ENHRY and CDR2 as SYGVKD. V lost 8 bases to trimming and J lost 0 bases, with 11 bases between them. This CDR3 has 13 amino acids. The CDR3 nucleotides read TGTGCCATCCGGGCAGGGTACTCCTACGAGCAGTACTTC. Translated, it gives CAIRAGYSYEQYF.

This chain uses TRBV13 with TRBJ1-2; no reliable D call. The germline V gene has CDR1 PRHDT and CDR2 FYEKMQ (reference sequence). There are 15 residues in the CDR3. V was shortened by 0 bases and J by 4 bases, with 12 bases between the two germline ends. CDR3 amino acids: CASSLGLGRLYGYTF. The CDR3 coding sequence is TGTGCCAGCAGCTTAGGCCTAGGACGCCTCTATGGCTACACCTTC.

V gene TRBV9 combines with J gene TRBJ2-1; D unresolved. The germline V gene encodes CDR1 SGDLS and CDR2 YYNGEE. Trimming stripped 0 bases from V and 1 base from J, with 11 bases between. There are 16 residues in the CDR3. The CDR3 bases are TGTGCCAGCAGCGTAGACCCTGCGTCTTCCTACAATGAGCAGTTCTTC. Translated: CASSVDPASSYNEQFF.

The rearrangement joins TRBV30 to TRBJ1-1; 7 bases align to TRBD1. The length of the CDR3 is 13 residues. V gave up 2 bases and J gave up 4 bases; unmatched junction bases: 4. Germline V lookup: CDR1 GTSNPN, CDR2 SVGIG (reference sequence). In nucleotides, the CDR3 is TGTGCCTGGAGTACGCAGGGGGGCACTGAAGCTTTCTTT. This gives the protein CAWSTQGGTEAFF.

V usage is TRBV2 and J usage is TRBJ2-7; possible D gene TRBD1, 6 bases. Per the germline V gene, CDR1 is SNHLY and CDR2 is FYNNEI. Between the trimmed V and J ends, which lost 7 bases and 7 bases, there was a span of 20 bases. The CDR3 contains 14 residues. CDR3: CASTLRVGHPEQYV. Written as DNA, the CDR3 is TGTGCCAGCACTCTCCGAGTGGGACACCCGGAGCAGTACGTC.

J is TRBJ1-4 and V is TRBV7-2; D is unclear. V was pared by 5 bases and J by 2 bases, with 9 bases between. Germline V gives CDR1 SGHTA, CDR2 FQGNSA. The CDR3 totals 14 residues. CDR3 sequence (DNA): TGTGCCAGCAGCGCGGGCGGTACTAATGAAAAACTGTTTTTT. Translated: CASSAGGTNEKLFF. The complete variable domain, with remaining parts taken from reference TRBV7-2 and TRBJ1-4, reads GAGVSQSPSNKVTEKGKDVELRCDPISGHTALYWYRQSLGQGLEFLIYFQGNSAPDKSGLPSDRFSAERTGGSVSTLTIQRTQQEDSAVYLCASSAGGTNEKLFFGSGTQLSVL.

The J gene is TRBJ1-2, the V gene TRBV28; D not certain. Between the trimmed V and J ends, which lost 5 bases and 8 bases, there was a span of 15 bases. The CDR3 is 13 residues long. Per the germline V gene, CDR1 is MDHEN and CDR2 is SYDVKM. CDR3 sequence reads: CASSGKGDGGYTF. As DNA, the CDR3 is TGTGCCAGCAGTGGTAAGGGAGACGGAGGCTACACCTTC.